The 20 T cell receptor beta chains in this list originate from one sample, sequenced in a study of blood T cells in healthy people across ages. PCR was performed a second time for about 6 to 12 cycles using a sample-barcoded 5' primer and a J-beta primer mix. MiXCR, run by TCRdb on the 5' RACE reads, gives a single entry per CDR3 protein. The sample carries roughly 700,000 distinct CDR3 sequences, 32% recorded once. Sequences were obtained from blood. Receptors were obtained from a woman aged 80 or over in good health.

There are many counts of this clonotype. V and J are TRBV20-1 and TRBJ2-5; D is uncertain. Between the trimmed V and J ends, which lost 1 base and 0 bases, there was a span of 18 bases. The CDR3 contains 17 residues. Germline V gives CDR1 DFQATT, CDR2 SNEGSKA (reference sequence). The chain's CDR3 is CSARVKVGLPDQETQYF. CDR3 bases: TGCAGTGCTAGAGTTAAGGTGGGCCTGCCTGACCAAGAGACCCAGTACTTC.

This clonotype was found once. The V and J genes are TRBV20-1 and TRBJ2-3; 9 bases map to TRBD1. CDR1 DFQATT and CDR2 SNEGSKA come from the germline V gene (reference sequence). The V segment lost 5 bases and the J segment 2 bases; nucleotides outside the gene matches: 8. CDR3 length: 15 amino acids. DNA of the CDR3: TGCAGTGCTGTCTCAGGACAGGGGTCCACAGATACGCAGTATTTT. Translating it yields CSAVSGQGSTDTQYF.

This clonotype has a count of ten or more. This rearrangement joins TRBV5-1 to TRBJ2-7, with D perhaps being TRBD1 or TRBD2 (5 bases each). Trimming took 4 bases from V and 7 from J, leaving 18 bases between them. This CDR3 contains 14 residues. The germline V gene has CDR1 SGHRS and CDR2 YFSETQ. This CDR3 is CASSTGDAWIEQYF. CDR3 nucleotides: TGCGCCAGCAGCACCGGGGACGCTTGGATTGAGCAGTACTTC.

The chain couples TRBV30 to TRBJ2-2; D perhaps matches TRBD2 (6 bases). CDR3 size: 13 residues. Germline V gene data show CDR1 as GTSNPN and CDR2 as SVGIG (reference sequence). Trimming removed 5 bases at V and 3 bases at J, with 10 bases between. The CDR3 sequence is CAWRGTYTGELFF. The CDR3 DNA reads as TGTGCCTGGCGAGGGACTTACACCGGGGAGCTGTTTTTT.

This clonotype was seen ten or more times. The V and J genes are TRBV4-3 and TRBJ1-4, with 7 bases lining up with TRBD1. J was trimmed by 5 bases and V by 0 bases; bases with no gene match: 3. The germline gives CDR1 LGHNA, CDR2 YSLEER. The CDR3 has 15 amino acids. This CDR3 is CASSQDSGGNEKLFF. In nucleotides, the CDR3 is TGCGCCAGCAGCCAAGATTCAGGGGGGAATGAAAAACTGTTTTTT.

This clonotype was seen many times. The genes are TRBV7-9 and TRBJ2-3; 8 bases are shared with TRBD2. Losses at the gene ends were 5 bases for V and 5 bases for J; bases not matched to a gene: 9. Germline V gene lookup returns CDR1 SEHNR and CDR2 FQNEAQ (reference sequence). The CDR3 totals 15 residues. CDR3 in amino acids: CASSISGGNGDTQYF. CDR3 coding DNA: TGTGCCAGCAGCATCAGCGGGGGAAATGGAGATACGCAGTATTTT.

This chain connects TRBV6-2 or TRBV6-3 to TRBJ2-4, with TRBD1 matching 9 bases. This CDR3 has 14 amino acids. Per the germline V gene, CDR1 is MNHEY and CDR2 is SVGEGT. V was pared by 7 bases and J by 9 bases, with 10 bases of the junction left unmatched. This CDR3 reads CASTRLGQGSIQYF. Written as DNA, the CDR3 is TGTGCCAGCACCCGACTAGGACAGGGGAGCATTCAGTACTTC.

This clonotype has a handful of counts. J is TRBJ1-2 and V is TRBV25-1; 7 bases line up with TRBD1. CDR3 length: 14 residues. Germline CDR1 and CDR2: MGHDK and SYGVNS. V lost 6 bases and J lost 6; bases outside the gene matches: 10. In nucleotides, the CDR3 is TGTGCCAGCAGAGAGACAGGGTTTGTACATGGCTACACCTTC. Protein sequence: CASRETGFVHGYTF.

This clonotype was counted at least ten times. This chain connects TRBV2 to TRBJ2-4; the match to TRBD1 covers 7 bases. The junction had 7 bases not matched to a gene; V was cut back by 5 bases and J by 0 bases. Germline loops: CDR1 SNHLY, CDR2 FYNNEI. This CDR3 spans 16 amino acids. CDR3 protein: CASSPPGQPAKNIQYF. The DNA for the CDR3 is TGTGCCAGCAGTCCCCCGGGACAGCCAGCCAAAAACATTCAGTACTTC.

The chain has TRBV28 and TRBJ2-7; possibly TRBD1 for D (6 bases). The CDR3 is made up of 12 amino acids. Trimming shortened V by 7 bases and J by 3 bases, and 10 bases separated the two germline ends. CDR1 is MDHEN, CDR2 SYDVKM, per germline. As DNA, the CDR3 is TGTGCCAGCACCAAAGGGGGCTACGAGCAGTACTTC. Translating gives CASTKGGYEQYF.

This clonotype was observed at least ten times. J is TRBJ2-7 and V is TRBV27; D is uncertain. The CDR3 spans 15 residues. CDR1 and CDR2 from the germline V gene are MNHEY and SMNVEV (reference sequence). The V gene lost 0 bases and the J gene lost 2 bases, with 11 bases spanning the gap. The CDR3: CASSLSPGPTYEQYF. The CDR3 DNA follows: TGTGCCAGCAGTTTATCCCCAGGACCAACCTACGAGCAGTACTTC.

This clonotype was counted at least ten times. The chain is built from TRBV7-3 and TRBJ2-5; tentative D call: TRBD1 (5 bases). This CDR3 is built from 15 residues. The V end lost 4 bases, the J end lost 5 bases, and 17 bases lay between the germline ends. Germline V gene sequence: CDR1 SGHTA, CDR2 FQGTGA. CDR3 nucleotide sequence: TGTGCCAGCAGCTCCACGGGCAGGGCGGACGAGACCCAGTACTTC. Amino acid sequence: CASSSTGRADETQYF.

V and J are TRBV7-2 and TRBJ2-4, with D maybe TRBD2 (5 bases). This CDR3 is built from 16 residues. The V end lost 2 bases, the J end lost 13 bases, and 24 bases lay between the germline ends. Germline values: CDR1 SGHTA, CDR2 FQGNSA. CDR3 residues: CTSSLTGKRVPYGQYF. DNA for the CDR3: TGTACCAGCAGCTTAACGGGGAAACGGGTCCCCTACGGGCAGTACTTC.

This clonotype was seen at least ten times. The CDR3 protein is CASSRRGSSYEQYF. The CDR3 nucleotides are TGCGCCAGCAGCAGGCGGGGATCCTCCTACGAGCAGTACTTC. The rearrangement joins TRBV5-1 to TRBJ2-7; possibly TRBD2 for D (6 bases). The germline V gene has CDR1 SGHRS and CDR2 YFSETQ. With 4 bases removed from V and 0 bases from J, the gap between germline ends came to 11 bases. The CDR3 runs to 14 residues.

This chain uses TRBV7-2 with TRBJ1-1; unclear D gene. Looked up from germline, CDR1 is SGHTA and CDR2 is FQGNSA. This CDR3 spans 14 amino acids. With 7 bases removed from V and 3 bases from J, the gap between germline ends came to 15 bases. This CDR3 reads CASNPGERHTEAFF. DNA for the CDR3: TGTGCCAGCAATCCGGGAGAGCGGCACACTGAAGCTTTCTTT.

Comments on this clonotype: Given a much more abundant clone one base away, this may be a read error. This chain links TRBV2 with TRBJ2-5; TRBD2 might be the D (7 bases). V lost 6 bases to trimming and J lost 5 bases, with 16 bases between them. CDR3 size: 14 residues. CDR1 is SNHLY and CDR2 is FYNNEI in the germline V gene. In DNA form, the CDR3 reads TGTGCCAGCAGGGCTCTATCGGGGGGCGAGACCCAGTACTTC. It codes for CASRALSGGETQYF.

This chain uses TRBV7-9 with TRBJ1-1; no reliable D call. Germline V lookup: CDR1 SEHNR, CDR2 FQNEAQ (reference sequence). Trimming stripped 5 bases from V and 1 base from J, with 23 bases between. The CDR3 totals 18 residues. The CDR3 DNA follows: TGTGCCAGCAGCCCTGCCATCCTGGACTCAGACTCGAACACTGAAGCTTTCTTT. Protein product: CASSPAILDSDSNTEAFF.

This clonotype has ten or more counts. This chain joins TRBV5-4 and TRBJ2-1; no reliable D call. Trimming shortened V by 4 bases and J by 5 bases, and 10 bases separated the two germline ends. This CDR3 has 13 residues. Germline CDR1 is SGHNT and CDR2 is YYREEE (reference sequence). This chain's CDR3 is CASSKTDNNEQFF. The CDR3 DNA reads as TGTGCCAGCAGCAAGACCGATAACAATGAGCAGTTCTTC.

This chain links TRBV20-1 with TRBJ2-1; perhaps TRBD2 as D (6 bases). This CDR3 comprises 15 residues. Trimming took 3 bases from V and 2 from J, leaving 14 bases between them. CDR1 DFQATT and CDR2 SNEGSKA come from the germline V gene (reference sequence). The CDR3 nucleotides are TGCAGTGCTAGTTCCATGGGGACTCCCTACAATGAGCAGTTCTTC. This translates into CSASSMGTPYNEQFF.

Regarding this clonotype: This may stem from a read error, because a much larger clone lies one nucleotide away. The rearrangement links TRBV6-2 or TRBV6-3 to TRBJ2-1, with 9 bases aligning to TRBD2. The germline gives CDR1 MNHEY, CDR2 SVGEGT. This CDR3 region has 16 residues. The CDR3 DNA reads as TGTGCCAGCAGTGACTCGGTGCGGGGGGGCCAAAATGAGCAGTTCTTC. Amino acids: CASSDSVRGGQNEQFF.